Listed below are T cell receptor beta chains from one sample, sequenced in a study of T cell repertoires in cytomegalovirus infection. Each CDR3 protein gets one entry after TCRdb re-called the reads with MiXCR. The sample consists of 800,000 to 950,000 distinct CDR3 sequences, around a third of them appearing once. These receptors have no identified antigens. The specimen comprised cultured CD8+ T cells from PBMCs, sampled from culture after CMV antigen stimulation. These receptors all come from a human donor in good health (CMV status not recorded). Some clones in this sample may be carry-over from other donors' samples. The CDR3 runs from the conserved cysteine through the conserved F or W. The order of the fields is J gene, clone size, D gene, V gene, CDR3 protein, CDR3 DNA. D genes are given only for firm matches. Size is omitted from some rows. Given values are once, few, many or a class for expanded clones.

j_call: TRBJ1-2
clone_size: few
d_call: -
v_call: TRBV5-4
cdr3_aa: CASSPQKVGGDGYTF
cdr3_nt: TGTGCCAGCAGCCCCCAAAAGGTGGGGGGAGATGGCTACACCTTC

j_call: TRBJ2-5
clone_size: few
d_call: TRBD2
v_call: TRBV7-2
cdr3_aa: CASSFGSGGVETQYF
cdr3_nt: TGTGCCAGCAGCTTCGGAAGTGGGGGGGTCGAGACCCAGTACTTC

j_call: TRBJ2-1
clone_size: -
d_call: -
v_call: TRBV6-5
cdr3_aa: CASSYSPGFGGTGDEQFF
cdr3_nt: TGTGCCAGCAGTTACTCACCCGGGTTCGGAGGGACGGGCGATGAGCAGTTCTTC

j_call: TRBJ1-5
clone_size: many
d_call: TRBD1
v_call: TRBV25-1
cdr3_aa: CASSGDSANQPQHF
cdr3_nt: TGTGCCAGCAGTGGGGACAGTGCTAATCAGCCCCAGCATTTT

j_call: TRBJ2-1
clone_size: many
d_call: -
v_call: TRBV7-6
cdr3_aa: CASSLRGNDYNEQFF
cdr3_nt: TGTGCCAGCAGCCTACGAGGTAACGACTACAATGAGCAGTTCTTC

j_call: TRBJ2-4
clone_size: -
d_call: -
v_call: TRBV2
cdr3_aa: CASMGGPPAKNIQYF
cdr3_nt: TGTGCCAGCATGGGGGGGCCTCCAGCCAAAAACATTCAGTACTTC

j_call: TRBJ1-2
clone_size: few
d_call: -
v_call: TRBV19
cdr3_aa: CASTSGVANYGYTF
cdr3_nt: TGTGCCAGTACCTCGGGCGTTGCTAACTATGGCTACACCTTC

j_call: TRBJ1-1
clone_size: few
d_call: -
v_call: TRBV4-2
cdr3_aa: CASSQPRWNTEAFF
cdr3_nt: TGTGCCAGCAGCCAACCCAGATGGAACACTGAAGCTTTCTTT

j_call: TRBJ2-3
clone_size: many
d_call: TRBD2
v_call: TRBV7-8
cdr3_aa: CASSSETPPGGDTQYF
cdr3_nt: TGTGCCAGCAGCTCCGAAACTCCGCCGGGAGGAGATACGCAGTATTTT

j_call: TRBJ2-4
clone_size: -
d_call: TRBD1
v_call: TRBV2
cdr3_aa: CASSEVLTGEGDIQYF
cdr3_nt: TGTGCCAGCAGTGAAGTCTTGACAGGGGAAGGAGACATTCAGTACTTC

j_call: TRBJ2-1
clone_size: few
d_call: -
v_call: TRBV29-1
cdr3_aa: CSVLGDEQFF
cdr3_nt: TGCAGCGTGTTAGGGGATGAGCAGTTCTTC

j_call: TRBJ1-6
clone_size: many
d_call: -
v_call: TRBV7-8
cdr3_aa: CASSSRAQGSPLHF
cdr3_nt: TGTGCCAGCAGCTCCCGGGCCCAGGGGTCACCCCTCCACTTT

j_call: TRBJ1-5
clone_size: -
d_call: -
v_call: TRBV7-6
cdr3_aa: CASSLEGGLDQPQHF
cdr3_nt: TGTGCCAGCAGCTTAGAAGGGGGACTCGATCAGCCCCAGCATTTT

j_call: TRBJ1-1
clone_size: many
d_call: TRBD1
v_call: TRBV7-6
cdr3_aa: CASSLGTARANTEAFF
cdr3_nt: TGTGCCAGCAGCCTGGGGACAGCCCGGGCGAACACTGAAGCTTTCTTT

j_call: TRBJ1-1
clone_size: -
d_call: -
v_call: TRBV25-1
cdr3_aa: CASSEWGGGNTEAFF
cdr3_nt: TGTGCCAGCAGTGAATGGGGAGGAGGGAACACTGAAGCTTTCTTT